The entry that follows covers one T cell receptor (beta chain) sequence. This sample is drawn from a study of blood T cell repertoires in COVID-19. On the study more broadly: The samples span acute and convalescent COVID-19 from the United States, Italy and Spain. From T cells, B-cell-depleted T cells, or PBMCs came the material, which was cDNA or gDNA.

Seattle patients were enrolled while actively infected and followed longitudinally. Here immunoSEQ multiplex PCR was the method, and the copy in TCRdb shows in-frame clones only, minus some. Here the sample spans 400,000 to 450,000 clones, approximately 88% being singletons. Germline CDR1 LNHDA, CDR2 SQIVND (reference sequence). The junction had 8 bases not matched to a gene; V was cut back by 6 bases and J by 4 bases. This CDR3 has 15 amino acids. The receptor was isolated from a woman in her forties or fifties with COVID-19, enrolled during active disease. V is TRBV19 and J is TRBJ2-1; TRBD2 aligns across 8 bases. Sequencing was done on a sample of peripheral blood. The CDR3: CASRRTSWGYNEQFF. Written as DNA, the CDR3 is TGTGCCAGTAGAAGGACTAGCTGGGGATACAATGAGCAGTTCTTC.